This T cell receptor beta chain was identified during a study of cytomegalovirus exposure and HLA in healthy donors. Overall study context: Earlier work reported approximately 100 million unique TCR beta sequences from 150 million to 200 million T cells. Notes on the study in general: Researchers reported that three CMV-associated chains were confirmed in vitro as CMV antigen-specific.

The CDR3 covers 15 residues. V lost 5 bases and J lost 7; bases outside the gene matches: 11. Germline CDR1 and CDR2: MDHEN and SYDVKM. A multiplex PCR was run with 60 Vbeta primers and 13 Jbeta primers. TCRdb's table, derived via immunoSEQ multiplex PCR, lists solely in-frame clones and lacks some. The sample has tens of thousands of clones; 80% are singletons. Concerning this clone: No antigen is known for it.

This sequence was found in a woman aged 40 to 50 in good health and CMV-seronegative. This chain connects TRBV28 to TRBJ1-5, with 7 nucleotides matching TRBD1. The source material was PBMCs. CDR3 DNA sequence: TGTGCCAGCAGTCCATCCGACAGGGTGGAACAGCCCCAGCATTTT. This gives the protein CASSPSDRVEQPQHF.